Many counts were recorded for the clone carrying this T cell receptor beta chain. Its specificity is not known. TCRdb analysed the 5' RACE reads with MiXCR anew, one entry per CDR3 protein. The sample lists 40,000 to 45,000 distinct CDR3 sequences, roughly 13% occurring once. This CDR3 has 11 amino acids. CDR1 and CDR2 from the germline V gene are SGHRS and YFSETQ. Trimming removed 4 bases at V and 10 bases at J, with 9 bases between. Time point: sample taken at primary tumor resection. From tumor, nontumor lung or frozen PBMC, whole RNA was taken unsorted for sequencing. The source of the sample is a study of spatial heterogeneity in lung cancer. Across the whole study: Raw reads contained each unique TCR and UMI combination more than ten times on average. The study's findings and limits: Ubiquitous, expanded tumor-derived TCRs were more frequently observed in blood at resection than at follow-up.

This receptor was identified in a male donor with early-stage non-small cell lung cancer. The chain has TRBV5-1 and TRBJ2-1; D remains unclear. This specimen was PBMCs, taken at surgery. The CDR3 DNA sequence: TGCGCCAGCAGCCTGATCGAGGAGCAGTTCTTC. Its protein product is CASSLIEEQFF.